A selection of T cell receptor beta chains follows, all from one sample in a study of stem cell transplantation in POMP-related autoinflammatory disease. TCRdb's table, derived via immunoSEQ multiplex PCR, lists solely in-frame clones and lacks some. The profile covers about 68,000 clones, with roughly 90% appearing a single time and 0.6% to 0.8% taken by the ten largest. The sequencing here drew on CD4+ T cells from PBMCs, taken after stem cell transplantation. These receptor sequences come from a human patient with POMP-related autoinflammation and immune dysregulation (PRAID). Some T cells may be graft donor cells. Each CDR3 is given with its conserved first and last residue. A D gene is named only where the DNA matches it firmly. Size tells how often a clone was seen (once, few, many) or the class of an expanded clone, and some rows leave it out.

>NA|TRBD1|TRBV5-1|TRBJ2-2
TGCGCCAGCAGCGCGGGGCTACAGGGGGTATACACCGGGGAGCTGTTTTTT
CASSAGLQGVYTGELFF
>NA|TRBD2|TRBV5-1|TRBJ2-3
TGCGCCAGCAGCTCCCTTCGGGGGGGGGACACAGATACGCAGTATTTT
CASSSLRGGDTDTQYF
>NA|NA|TRBV9|TRBJ1-1
TGTGCCAGCAGCGTAAGTAGCAACACTGAAGCTTTCTTT
CASSVSSNTEAFF
>NA|TRBD2|TRBV19|TRBJ2-5
TGTGCCAGTAGCCCTGAGACTAGCCTATTCCAAGAGACCCAGTACTTC
CASSPETSLFQETQYF
>NA|NA|TRBV5-1|TRBJ2-1
TGCGCCAGCAGCTTCAGCGAGGGCATTCTCAATGAGCAGTTCTTC
CASSFSEGILNEQFF
>NA|TRBD1|TRBV4-1|TRBJ1-3
TGCGCCAGCAGTAGGACAGGCTTCTCTGGAAACACCATATATTTT
CASSRTGFSGNTIYF
>NA|NA|TRBV18|TRBJ2-2
TGTGCCAGCTCACCACCGGAGGTTTACACCGGGGAGCTGTTTTTT
CASSPPEVYTGELFF
>NA|NA|TRBV3-1/TRBV3-2|TRBJ1-1
TGTGCCAGCAGCCAAGGGAGACTGAGCCTCGGAGCTTTCTTT
CASSQGRLSLGAFF
>NA|NA|TRBV6-5|TRBJ1-5
TGTGCCAGCAGGGACCAGGGGATGAGCAATCAGCCCCAGCATTTT
CASRDQGMSNQPQHF
>once|NA|TRBV2|TRBJ1-2
TGTGCCAGCAGTGAGACACCTAACTATGGCTACACCTTC
CASSETPNYGYTF
>NA|NA|TRBV3-1/TRBV3-2|TRBJ2-3
TGTGCCAGCAGCCAAGCGAGGAAGGATACGCAGTATTTT
CASSQARKDTQYF
>NA|NA|TRBV5-3|TRBJ2-5
TGTGCCAGAAGCCACCTGACTAGGAGGAGGGAGACCCAGTACTTC
CARSHLTRRRETQYF
>NA|TRBD1|TRBV24-1|TRBJ2-1
TGTGCCACCAGTGAACCGGGACAGACGCGGCATGAGCAGTTCTTC
CATSEPGQTRHEQFF
>once|NA|TRBV15|TRBJ1-5
TGTGCCACCAGCAGAGATTGGGCAGGGGCTCAGCCCCAGCATTTT
CATSRDWAGAQPQHF
>NA|NA|TRBV27|TRBJ1-5
TGTGCCAGCAGCCCAGGGATCGGCCAGCCCCAGCATTTT
CASSPGIGQPQHF
>NA|TRBD1|TRBV28|TRBJ2-3
TGTGCCAGCCTGGAAGACAGACAGGGGCACACAGATACGCAGTATTTT
CASLEDRQGHTDTQYF
>NA|TRBD1|TRBV5-1|TRBJ1-2
TGCGCCAGCAGCCCGGGACAGGACGGTGGCTACACCTTC
CASSPGQDGGYTF
>NA|TRBD1|TRBV7-7|TRBJ2-5
TGTGCCAGCAGCCAGACAGGGCCAGAGACCCAGTACTTC
CASSQTGPETQYF
>NA|NA|TRBV2|TRBJ2-3
TGTGCCAGCAGTCTCCAGAGGTCGGATACGCAGTATTTT
CASSLQRSDTQYF
>few|NA|TRBV10-3|TRBJ2-2
TGTGCCATCAGTGACAGGAACCCCGGGGAGCTGTTTTTT
CAISDRNPGELFF
>NA|NA|TRBV5-6|TRBJ2-3
TGTGCCAGCAGCTTGGAATGGACCCGGGTCCTCACAGATACGCAGTATTTT
CASSLEWTRVLTDTQYF
>NA|NA|TRBV2|TRBJ1-2
TGTGCCAGCAGTGAAGCATCCGGATCAGCTAACTATGGCTACACCTTC
CASSEASGSANYGYTF
>once|NA|TRBV25-1|TRBJ1-6
TGTGCCAGCAGTGAGTTTAAGGGGTCCTATAATTCACCCCTCCACTTT
CASSEFKGSYNSPLHF
>NA|NA|TRBV5-1|TRBJ1-6
TGCGCCAGCAGCTTGGCCTTTGGGGGGATTGATTCACCCCTCCACTTT
CASSLAFGGIDSPLHF
>NA|TRBD2|TRBV27|TRBJ2-1
TGTGCCAGCAGTGGGGGGACTAGCGGCAATGAGCAGTTCTTC
CASSGGTSGNEQFF
>NA|NA|TRBV5-6|TRBJ2-3
TGTGCCAGCAGCTTGGTCAGGGAGGGCACAGATACGCAGTATTTT
CASSLVREGTDTQYF
>NA|NA|TRBV3-1/TRBV3-2|TRBJ2-2
TGTGCCAGCAGCCGCTTACGGGGGACCGGGGAGCTGTTTTTT
CASSRLRGTGELFF
>few|TRBD2|TRBV28|TRBJ2-7
TGTGCCAGCAGTCCGACAGGGACTAGCAGCTCCTACGAGCAGTACTTC
CASSPTGTSSSYEQYF
>NA|NA|TRBV6-2/TRBV6-3|TRBJ1-2
TGTGCCAGCAGTTACTCGAGGGGATACAGGGAGCTTTATGGCTACACCTTC
CASSYSRGYRELYGYTF
>NA|NA|TRBV24-1|TRBJ1-2
TGTGCCACCGAGAATTACTATGGCTACACCTTC
CATENYYGYTF
>NA|NA|TRBV10-2|TRBJ1-1
TGCGCCAGCAAAGAAACTCCCCTCGCCGAAGCTTTCTTT
CASKETPLAEAFF
>NA|TRBD1|TRBV7-9|TRBJ2-2
TGTGCCAGCAGCCTGGACAGGGGGACCGGGGAGCTGTTTTTT
CASSLDRGTGELFF
>once|NA|TRBV2|TRBJ1-4
TGTGCCAGCACAAGACCCCAGGATGAAAAACTGTTTTTT
CASTRPQDEKLFF
>NA|NA|TRBV11-1|TRBJ2-1
TGTGCCAGCAGTTTGGGACTTAATAATGAGCAGTTCTTC
CASSLGLNNEQFF
>NA|TRBD1|TRBV6-2/TRBV6-3|TRBJ1-5
TGTGCCAGCAGTAGGCGACAGGGGGCTCTCAATCAGCCCCAGCATTTT
CASSRRQGALNQPQHF
>NA|NA|TRBV29-1|TRBJ1-1
TGCAGCGTCGACAGGCTGGGGGACACTGAAGCTTTCTTT
CSVDRLGDTEAFF
>NA|TRBD1|TRBV28|TRBJ2-1
TGTGCCAGCTCCGGACAGGGCAGACCTAAGTCGTGGAATGAGCAGTTCTTC
CASSGQGRPKSWNEQFF
>NA|TRBD2|TRBV5-5|TRBJ2-4
TGTGCCAGCAGCTTGGTCTCCAGCGGGAGTCCTCGAAACATTCAGTACTTC
CASSLVSSGSPRNIQYF
>once|TRBD2|TRBV6-5|TRBJ2-2
TGTGCCAGCAGTTACCAGGGACTAGTCACCGGGGAGCTGTTTTTT
CASSYQGLVTGELFF
>NA|TRBD2|TRBV7-9|TRBJ2-3
TGTGCCAGCAGCCCACGCGGGGGAAGGGCAGATACGCAGTATTTT
CASSPRGGRADTQYF
>NA|TRBD2|TRBV7-9|TRBJ2-3
TGTGCCAGCAGCCCCCGGGGAGCGGGGGGGCCCGTTACGCAGTATTTT
CASSPRGAGGPVTQYF
>NA|NA|TRBV10-1|TRBJ2-3
TGCGCCAGCAGTGGCCGAAGCGGACCCACAGATACGCAGTATTTT
CASSGRSGPTDTQYF
>NA|TRBD2|TRBV12-5|TRBJ2-3
TGTGCTAGTGGTATCGGACTAGCGGGGAATCATATTACGCAGTATTTT
CASGIGLAGNHITQYF
>NA|NA|TRBV4-2|TRBJ1-4
TGTGCCAGCAGCCAAGCGGCGGGGGCACCTAATGAAAAACTGTTTTTT
CASSQAAGAPNEKLFF
>NA|NA|TRBV19|TRBJ1-1
TGTGCCAGTAGGACTCGCAGGGAATTGGATACTGAAGCTTTCTTT
CASRTRRELDTEAFF
>NA|TRBD1|TRBV11-3|TRBJ2-2
TGTGCCAGCAGCCGGGGACAGCATACCGGGGAGCTGTTTTTT
CASSRGQHTGELFF
>NA|NA|TRBV19|TRBJ1-1
TGTGCCAGTATGGTAAACCGGGGCACTGAAGCTTTCTTT
CASMVNRGTEAFF
>NA|NA|TRBV2|TRBJ1-2
TGTGCCAGCAGTGAGGGGATCCAGCCCTATGGCTACACCTTC
CASSEGIQPYGYTF
>NA|TRBD2|TRBV5-6|TRBJ2-5
TGTGCCAGCAGCTTGGGACTAGCCGGAGAGACCCAGTACTTC
CASSLGLAGETQYF
>NA|TRBD1|TRBV4-2|TRBJ2-2
TGTGCCAGCAGCCAAGGGACAGGGCCGAACACCGGGGAGCTGTTTTTT
CASSQGTGPNTGELFF
>NA|NA|TRBV21-1|TRBJ2-3
TGTGCCAGCAGCTGCACTAACCCGACTAGCACAGATACGCAGTATTTT
CASSCTNPTSTDTQYF
>NA|TRBD2|TRBV4-1|TRBJ2-3
TGCGCCAGCAGCCAAGGGGGAGGGAGGGGTCGCACAGATACGCAGTATTTT
CASSQGGGRGRTDTQYF
>NA|NA|TRBV28|TRBJ2-7
TGTGCCAGCAAGGGTCCGTCCTACGAGCAGTACTTC
CASKGPSYEQYF
>NA|NA|TRBV18|TRBJ1-1
TGTGCCAGCTCACCACTGCCTCTTCTTGGGACTGAAGCTTTCTTT
CASSPLPLLGTEAFF
>NA|TRBD1|TRBV6-1|TRBJ1-4
TGTGCCAGCAGTGACAGGGGGACTAATGAAAAACTGTTTTTT
CASSDRGTNEKLFF
>NA|NA|TRBV3-1/TRBV3-2|TRBJ1-5
TGTGCCAGCAGCCACGGAGGGGTTGGCAATCAGCCCCAGCATTTT
CASSHGGVGNQPQHF
>once|TRBD2|TRBV10-2|TRBJ2-3
TGCGCCAGCAGACTAGCGGGAGGTTCTACGCAGTATTTT
CASRLAGGSTQYF
>NA|NA|TRBV7-9|TRBJ1-1
TGTGCCAGCAGCCTGCCCCCGGGGGAGGGCACTGAAGCTTTCTTT
CASSLPPGEGTEAFF
>NA|TRBD1|TRBV4-1|TRBJ2-2
TGCGCCAGCAGCCTGCCGGGACAGGGAACAGGGGAGCTGTTTTTT
CASSLPGQGTGELFF
>NA|TRBD1|TRBV19|TRBJ2-2
TGTGCCAGTAGTATTAGGGACAGGGTGGCCGGGGAGCTGTTTTTT
CASSIRDRVAGELFF